This entry lists 7 T cell receptor beta chains sequenced from one sample in a study of blood T cells in healthy people across ages. Next came a second PCR, run for about 6 to 12 cycles, which used a sample-barcoded 5' primer along with a J-beta primer mix. MiXCR, run by TCRdb on the 5' RACE reads, gives a single entry per CDR3 protein. The sample yields some 1.5 million distinct CDR3 sequences, 25% to 30% seen once. Material for sequencing was blood. All receptors come from a woman in her twenties or thirties in good health.

This clonotype is a singleton in its sample. Germline and junction disagree at one end, which may indicate a read error. This rearrangement joins TRBV27 to TRBJ2-7; D not resolved. Germline CDR1 reads MNHEY; CDR2 reads SMNVEV (reference sequence). The CDR3 is made up of 11 amino acids. The CDR3 sequence: CTSSLSVEQYF. CDR3 sequence (DNA): TGTACCAGCAGTTTATCTGTCGAGCAGTACTTC.

Of note for this clonotype: A much larger clone lies a single base off, so this may be a read error. The chain joins TRBV7-2 to TRBJ2-7; maybe TRBD2 (6 bases). The CDR3 consists of 12 residues. Trimming removed 4 bases at V and 12 bases at J, with 16 bases between. Germline values: CDR1 SGHTA, CDR2 FQGNSA. The CDR3 DNA sequence: TGTGCCAGCAGCTCCGACCCGCCGGAGGGGTACTTC. Translated, it gives CASSSDPPEGYF.

This clonotype was observed a few times. The chain carries TRBV12-5 and TRBJ2-2, with D hard to call. Germline V gives CDR1 LGHNT, CDR2 FRNRAP. The V gene lost 4 bases and the J gene lost 5 bases, with 17 bases spanning the gap. There are 16 residues in the CDR3. The CDR3 DNA follows: TGTGCTAGTGGTTCCATGTCAAGGATAGGGACCGGGGAGCTGTTTTTT. Translation gives CASGSMSRIGTGELFF.

The chain recombines TRBV29-1 with TRBJ1-1; D gene unclear. Germline values: CDR1 SQVTM, CDR2 ANQGSEA. This CDR3 region has 10 residues. V dropped 7 bases and J dropped 10 bases, with 13 bases sitting between them. The CDR3 protein is CSAENGPAFF. The CDR3 DNA is TGCAGCGCCGAAAATGGGCCAGCTTTCTTT.

A note on this clonotype: An end of the junction differs from the germline gene, which may be a read error. V and J are TRBV6-2 or TRBV6-3 and TRBJ2-1; possibly TRBD2 for D (6 bases). Germline loops: CDR1 MNHEY, CDR2 SVGEGT. The CDR3 spans 16 residues. CDR3 region: CTSSYLAEPPNNEQFF. The CDR3 DNA reads TGTACCAGCAGTTACTTAGCGGAACCCCCCAACAATGAGCAGTTCTTC.

The V call is TRBV20-1, the J call TRBJ2-3, with TRBD2 as a possible D gene (6 bases). This CDR3 is built from 14 residues. Germline-derived CDR1 and CDR2 are DFQATT and SNEGSKA (reference sequence). The chain's CDR3 is CCASLLGSGDTQYF. CDR3 DNA sequence: TGCTGCGCTAGCCTCTTGGGTAGCGGAGATACGCAGTATTTT.

The chain recombines TRBV7-9 with TRBJ1-4, with 7 bases matching TRBD1. The CDR3 runs 18 residues. Per germline, CDR1 SEHNR and CDR2 FQNEAQ (reference sequence). V gave up 5 bases and J gave up 3 bases; unmatched junction bases: 15. CDR3 protein: CASSKPTGDGWPNEKLFF. CDR3 coding DNA: TGTGCCAGCAGCAAACCTACAGGGGATGGCTGGCCTAATGAAAAACTGTTTTTT. The complete variable domain, with remaining parts taken from reference TRBV7-9 and TRBJ1-4, reads DTGVSQNPRHKITKRGQNVTFRCDPISEHNRLYWYRQTLGQGPEFLTYFQNEAQLEKSRLLSDRFSAERPKGSFSTLEIQRTEQGDSAMYLCASSKPTGDGWPNEKLFFGSGTQLSVL.